The 20 T cell receptor beta chains in this list originate from one sample, sequenced in a study of T-cell memory formation after mild COVID-19. TCRdb redid the calling of the 5' RACE reads with MiXCR, one entry per CDR3 protein. The repertoire has 380,000 or so distinct CDR3 sequences, about an eighth of them found once; the top ten carry around 21%. The material sequenced was PBMCs or a T cell subset sorted from them (not recorded which). The receptors stem from a man aged 18 to 29 who had mild COVID-19 (a few samples of this study predate the infection). Cell type and time point are not known.

V is TRBV11-2 and J is TRBJ2-7; no reliable D call. The V gene's germline CDR1 is SGHAT and CDR2 FQNNGV. This CDR3 has 16 residues. Trimming pared 0 bases from V and 2 bases from J, leaving 14 bases between. DNA for the CDR3: TGTGCCAGCAGCTTAGATGCCCGGACGGCAACCTACGAGCAGTACGTC. Protein: CASSLDARTATYEQYV.

This clonotype was seen a handful of times. The chain links TRBV29-1 to TRBJ1-2, with 8 bases fitting TRBD1. CDR1 is SQVTM and CDR2 is ANQGSEA in the germline V gene. The CDR3 extends over 14 amino acids. With 4 bases clipped from V and 1 base from J, the junction kept 5 bases outside the gene matches. The CDR3 nucleotides read TGCAGCGTTGGCCGGGACAGGTATAACTATGGCTACACCTTC. Protein: CSVGRDRYNYGYTF.

The J gene is TRBJ2-3, the V gene TRBV5-4; 10 positions match TRBD2. J gave up 4 bases and V 0 bases, and 14 bases lay outside the gene matches. Per the germline V gene, CDR1 is SGHNT and CDR2 is YYREEE (reference sequence). CDR3 length: 19 amino acids. This CDR3 reads CASSLALTGLARGPDTQYF. The CDR3, as DNA: TGTGCCAGCAGCTTGGCCTTGACGGGACTAGCGAGGGGGCCAGATACGCAGTATTTT. Based on the CDR3 plus reference TRBV5-4 and TRBJ2-3, the full variable domain is ETGVTQSPTHLIKTRGQQVTLRCSSQSGHNTVSWYQQALGQGPQFIFQYYREEENGRGNFPPRFSGLQFPNYSSELNVNALELDDSALYLCASSLALTGLARGPDTQYFGPGTRLTVL.

There are a few counts of this clonotype. CDR3 sequence (DNA): TGTGCCAGCAGTTCGACAGGGGTGCTAAAAGAGACCCAGTACTTC. Protein product: CASSSTGVLKETQYF. The rearrangement links TRBV6-5 to TRBJ2-5, with 8 bases that match TRBD1. Germline values: CDR1 MNHEY, CDR2 SVGAGI. CDR3 length: 15 amino acids. Trimming removed 4 bases from V and 3 bases from J; junction bases left unmatched: 7.

This clonotype was seen a few times. The genes are TRBV7-2 and TRBJ1-5; 7 bases match TRBD1. The germline CDR1 and CDR2 sequences are SGHTA and FQGNSA. The CDR3 is 18 amino acids. V was pared by 3 bases and J by 4 bases, with 15 bases of the junction left unmatched. CDR3 residues: CASSFAPIRQGGNQPQHF. Written as DNA, the CDR3 is TGTGCCAGCAGCTTTGCCCCAATCAGACAGGGTGGTAATCAGCCCCAGCATTTT.

The sample holds many counts of this clonotype. This chain joins TRBV5-1 and TRBJ2-1; D is unresolved. The CDR3 sequence is 12 residues long. V was trimmed by 0 bases and J by 6 bases, leaving 4 bases between them. Germline assignment: CDR1 SGHRS and CDR2 YFSETQ. The CDR3: CASSLASNEQFF. CDR3 nucleotide sequence: TGCGCCAGCAGCTTGGCCTCCAATGAGCAGTTCTTC.

The V call is TRBV29-1, the J call TRBJ2-4; D is possibly TRBD1 or TRBD2 (5 bases each). CDR3 size: 11 residues. Looked up from germline, CDR1 is SQVTM and CDR2 is ANQGSEA. The V gene lost 7 bases and the J gene lost 6 bases, with 10 bases spanning the gap. This CDR3 reads CSGGTLNIQYF. In DNA, the CDR3 is TGCAGCGGTGGGACCTTAAACATTCAGTACTTC. Using reference TRBV29-1 and TRBJ2-4 for the parts outside the CDR3, the full variable domain is SAVISQKPSRDICQRGTSLTIQCQVDSQVTMMFWYRQQPGQSLTLIATANQGSEATYESGFVIDKFPISRPNLTFSTLTVSNMSPEDSSIYLCSGGTLNIQYFGAGTRLSVL.

The J gene is TRBJ2-7, the V gene TRBV5-5, with 11 bases that match TRBD2. Per the germline V gene, CDR1 is SGHKS and CDR2 is YYEKEE (reference sequence). The CDR3 length is 17 residues. The V segment lost 2 bases and the J segment 0 bases; nucleotides outside the gene matches: 7. CDR3 nucleotide sequence: TGTGCCAGCAGCTTAGGGCTAGCGGGGGGACCCTCCTACGAGCAGTACTTC. It specifies CASSLGLAGGPSYEQYF.

This rearrangement joins TRBV5-4 to TRBJ2-7, with 11 bases aligning to TRBD1. The CDR3 consists of 14 residues. Germline V gene lookup returns CDR1 SGHNT and CDR2 YYREEE (reference sequence). V was pared by 4 bases and J by 7 bases, with 7 bases of the junction left unmatched. The CDR3 is CASSPGTGGKEQYF. CDR3 sequence (DNA): TGTGCCAGCAGCCCTGGGACAGGGGGGAAGGAGCAGTACTTC.

This sequence joins TRBV6-5 and TRBJ2-7; D uncertain. Germline V gives CDR1 MNHEY, CDR2 SVGAGI. The ends were cut back, 6 bases at V and 7 bases at J, with 19 bases in the middle. CDR3 size: 14 residues. The CDR3 loop is CASSLGPGRGEQYF. CDR3 coding DNA: TGTGCCAGCAGCCTAGGGCCGGGCCGTGGGGAGCAGTACTTC.

This clonotype was detected a few times. The rearrangement joins TRBV18 to TRBJ1-2; unclear D gene. The CDR3 contains 14 residues. CDR1 and CDR2 (germline): KGHSH, LQKENI. Trimming shortened V by 3 bases and J by 8 bases, and 16 bases separated the two germline ends. Here the CDR3 reads CASSPSQIREGYTF. In DNA, the CDR3 is TGTGCCAGCTCACCTAGCCAGATCCGCGAAGGCTACACCTTC.

The sample holds a few counts of this clonotype. V gene TRBV6-5 combines with J gene TRBJ1-5; D possibly corresponds to TRBD1 (6 bases). Germline V gene sequence: CDR1 MNHEY, CDR2 SVGAGI. CDR3 length: 14 residues. Trimming took off 5 bases at V and 5 bases at J, with 13 bases between the two ends. In nucleotides, the CDR3 is TGTGCCAGCAGTAAACAGGGAAGGGATCAGCCCCAGCATTTT. It specifies CASSKQGRDQPQHF.

The chain is built from TRBV15 and TRBJ2-5; the match to TRBD2 covers 7 bases. The CDR3 covers 16 residues. V shed 6 bases, J shed 3 bases, and the junction held 13 bases outside the gene matches. Per germline, CDR1 LNHNV and CDR2 YYDKDF (reference sequence). The CDR3 bases are TGTGCCACCAGTCCCGGGGAGTTGGCGGGGGAAGAGACCCAGTACTTC. This encodes CATSPGELAGEETQYF.

This clonotype was found a few times. This sequence joins TRBV29-1 and TRBJ2-2; D ambiguous. V lost 4 bases and J 3 bases, leaving 9 bases between the germline ends. The CDR3 extends over 13 amino acids. CDR1 and CDR2 from the germline V gene are SQVTM and ANQGSEA. The chain's CDR3 is CSVAQTYTGELFF. The CDR3 nucleotides are TGCAGCGTTGCACAGACCTACACCGGGGAGCTGTTTTTT.

V gene TRBV29-1 combines with J gene TRBJ1-5, with D hard to call. Germline CDR1 is SQVTM and CDR2 is ANQGSEA. Trimming took 7 bases from V and 2 from J, leaving 9 bases between them. This CDR3 is 12 amino acids long. CDR3 residues: CSAASGNQPQHF. The DNA for the CDR3 is TGCAGCGCCGCCAGTGGCAATCAGCCCCAGCATTTT.

This clonotype was detected ten times or more. V and J are TRBV6-5 and TRBJ2-3, with 11 bases fitting TRBD2. The V gene end was trimmed by 6 bases and the J gene end by 5 bases; junction bases not matched to a gene: 1. Germline V gene lookup returns CDR1 MNHEY and CDR2 SVGAGI. The length of the CDR3 is 13 residues. This CDR3 reads CASRGLAVDTQYF. The CDR3, as DNA: TGTGCCAGCAGGGGACTAGCGGTAGATACGCAGTATTTT.

The rearrangement joins TRBV7-2 to TRBJ2-3; unclear D gene. Trimming pared 1 base from V and 4 bases from J, leaving 9 bases between. The CDR3 has 14 amino acids. Germline V CDR1 and CDR2: SGHTA, FQGNSA. In nucleotides, the CDR3 is TGTGCCAGCAGCTTAGGGGTCTTACCAGATACGCAGTATTTT. Protein sequence: CASSLGVLPDTQYF.

The chain carries TRBV9 and TRBJ2-3; 14 bases fit TRBD2. Per germline, CDR1 SGDLS and CDR2 YYNGEE. CDR3 size: 14 residues. Trimming cost V 4 bases and J 8 bases; bases outside gene matches: 3. CDR3 in DNA: TGTGCCAGCAGCCCTGGACTAGCGGGAGGTACGCAGTATTTT. This gives the protein CASSPGLAGGTQYF.

This clonotype was counted at least ten times. This chain links TRBV7-2 with TRBJ2-5, with TRBD2 matching 9 bases. Germline trimming cut 5 bases from V and 5 bases from J; bases unmatched to any gene: 6. Germline-derived CDR1 and CDR2 are SGHTA and FQGNSA. The CDR3 covers 14 residues. The CDR3 DNA is TGTGCCAGCAGCCCAAGCGGGGGGCTGGAGACCCAGTACTTC. This gives the protein CASSPSGGLETQYF.

This clonotype was observed many times. The rearrangement joins TRBV7-2 to TRBJ2-7, with D maybe TRBD1 (6 bases). Trimming pared 5 bases from V and 1 base from J, leaving 18 bases between. CDR1 and CDR2 from the germline V gene are SGHTA and FQGNSA. This CDR3 has 16 amino acids. In nucleotides, the CDR3 is TGTGCCAGCAGCCGATCCGGGACAAGAGATTCCTACGAGCAGTACTTC. It codes for CASSRSGTRDSYEQYF.